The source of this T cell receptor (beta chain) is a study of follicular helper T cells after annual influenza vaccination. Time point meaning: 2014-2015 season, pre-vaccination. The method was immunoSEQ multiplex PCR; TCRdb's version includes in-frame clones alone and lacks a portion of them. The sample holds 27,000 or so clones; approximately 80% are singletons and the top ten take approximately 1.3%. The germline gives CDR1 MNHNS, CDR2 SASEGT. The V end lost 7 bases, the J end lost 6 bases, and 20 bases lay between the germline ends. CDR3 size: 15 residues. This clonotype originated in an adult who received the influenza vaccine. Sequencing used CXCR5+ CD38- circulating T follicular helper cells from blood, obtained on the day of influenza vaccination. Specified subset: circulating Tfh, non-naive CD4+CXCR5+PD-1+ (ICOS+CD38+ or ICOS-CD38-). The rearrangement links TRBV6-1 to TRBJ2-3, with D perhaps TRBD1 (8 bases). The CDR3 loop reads CASTNDRGGPDTQYF. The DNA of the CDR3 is TGTGCCAGCACTAACGACAGGGGAGGGCCGGATACGCAGTATTTT.